Below are 18 T cell receptor beta chains sequenced from a single sample in a study of blood T cell repertoires in COVID-19. Libraries were prepared by immunoSEQ multiplex PCR; TCRdb keeps only in-frame clonotypes and omits some of them. The sample lists approximately 270,000 clones, under 95% occurring once. The material sequenced was PBMCs or T cells enriched from blood (not recorded which). The receptors derive from a man in his forties who had been exposed to COVID-19.

This chain uses TRBV11-3 with TRBJ2-3, with 7 nucleotides matching TRBD1. Per germline, CDR1 SGHNT and CDR2 YENEEA. This CDR3 comprises 18 residues. V trimming: 1 base; J trimming: 3 bases; junction bases outside the gene matches: 13. This CDR3 is CASSLGIYRGLETDTQYF. The CDR3 coding sequence is TGTGCCAGCAGCTTAGGCATCTACAGGGGTCTTGAGACAGATACGCAGTATTTT.

This clone was observed a handful of times. J is TRBJ1-1 and V is TRBV3-1 (or the pseudogene TRBV3-2); a possible D gene is TRBD1 (6 bases). CDR3 size: 14 residues. CDR1 and CDR2 from the germline V gene are LGHDT and YNNKEL (reference sequence). V was trimmed by 10 bases and J by 5 bases, leaving 20 bases between them. The CDR3 DNA reads TGTGCCACCGTCTCCGGGACATTGGGGACTGAAGCTTTCTTT. Its protein is CATVSGTLGTEAFF.

This clone was counted a few times. V gene TRBV5-1 combines with J gene TRBJ1-1; D not resolved. Per germline, CDR1 SGHRS and CDR2 YFSETQ. The V end lost 0 bases, the J end lost 3 bases, and 9 bases lay between the germline ends. The CDR3 has 14 amino acids. The DNA for the CDR3 is TGCGCCAGCAGCTTGGCGCAGGTTGACACTGAAGCTTTCTTT. Protein sequence: CASSLAQVDTEAFF.

This clone has just one count. The rearrangement uses TRBV6-5 and TRBJ2-7, with D possibly matching TRBD2 (6 bases). Germline lookup yields CDR1 MNHEY and CDR2 SVGAGI. Trimming removed 7 bases at V and 1 base at J, with 17 bases between. There are 15 residues in the CDR3. CDR3 DNA: TGTGCCAGCAACATCAAGGCGGGGTTATCCTACGAGCAGTACTTC. Its translation: CASNIKAGLSYEQYF.

The chain is built from TRBV9 and TRBJ1-2, with D perhaps TRBD1 (6 bases). The ends were cut back, 0 bases at V and 7 bases at J, with 16 bases in the middle. The CDR3 runs to 15 residues. Germline assignment: CDR1 SGDLS and CDR2 YYNGEE. The CDR3 DNA reads as TGTGCCAGCAGCGTAGAAACAGGGCCCATCTCTGGCTACACCTTC. It translates to CASSVETGPISGYTF.

This sequence joins TRBV5-1 and TRBJ2-7, with 7 bases fitting TRBD1. This CDR3 is 15 amino acids long. Germline assignment: CDR1 SGHRS and CDR2 YFSETQ. The V and J ends lost 0 bases and 4 bases, in that order; junction bases with no gene match: 7. The CDR3 coding sequence is TGCGCCAGCAGCTTGGATCGGTTACAGGGGTACGAGCAGTACTTC. This codes for CASSLDRLQGYEQYF.

This clone was seen once. The chain joins TRBV28 to TRBJ1-6; D is ambiguous. Germline V lookup: CDR1 MDHEN, CDR2 SYDVKM. The CDR3 contains 12 residues. V was shortened by 7 bases and J by 7 bases, with 8 bases between the two germline ends. The CDR3: CASTQYNSPLHF. CDR3 in DNA: TGTGCCAGCACCCAGTACAATTCACCCCTCCACTTT.

The chain uses TRBV19 and TRBJ2-1, with a weak D call TRBD2 (6 bases). This CDR3 region has 14 residues. Germline V gene data show CDR1 as LNHDA and CDR2 as SQIVND (reference sequence). Trimming took 3 bases from V and 5 from J, leaving 11 bases between them. The CDR3 nucleotides read TGTGCCAGTAGTATCCGACTAGGGCACAATGAGCAGTTCTTC. It yields the protein CASSIRLGHNEQFF.

Only a few counts were recorded for this clone. The CDR3 protein is CASSSGSSSSYEQYF. As DNA, the CDR3 is TGTGCCAGCAGTTCGGGGTCATCGAGCTCCTACGAGCAGTACTTC. The V gene is TRBV27, the J gene TRBJ2-7, with D possibly being TRBD2 (5 bases). Germline assignment: CDR1 MNHEY and CDR2 SMNVEV (reference sequence). V was trimmed by 4 bases and J by 0 bases, leaving 13 bases between them. The CDR3 is 15 residues long.

The genes are TRBV6-2 or TRBV6-3 and TRBJ2-7; 9 bases are a match to TRBD2. The ends lost 4 bases at V and 0 bases at J; junction bases unmatched: 10. This CDR3 spans 17 amino acids. Germline V lookup: CDR1 MNHEY, CDR2 SVGEGT. CDR3 protein: CASSSEVAGESSYEQYF. The CDR3 nucleotides are TGTGCCAGCAGTTCCGAAGTAGCGGGAGAAAGCTCCTACGAGCAGTACTTC.

The chain links TRBV4-1 to TRBJ2-1; 12 bases map to TRBD2. This CDR3 comprises 17 residues. Germline assignment: CDR1 MGHRA and CDR2 YSYEKL. V was clipped by 0 bases and J by 4 bases; unmatched bases: 4. The CDR3 DNA follows: TGCGCCAGCAGCCAAGATCTAGCGGGAGGGCCGTACAATGAGCAGTTCTTC. This translates into CASSQDLAGGPYNEQFF.

V is TRBV5-4 and J is TRBJ2-3, with a possible D match to TRBD1 (5 bases). The germline V and J ends were trimmed by 0 bases and 3 bases, with 5 bases remaining between them. Germline CDR1 is SGHNT and CDR2 is YYREEE (reference sequence). The CDR3 covers 13 residues. The chain's CDR3 is CASSLAGTDTQYF. The CDR3 nucleotides are TGTGCCAGCAGCTTGGCAGGGACAGATACGCAGTATTTT.

This clone appeared a single time. The chain carries TRBV7-3 and TRBJ2-2, with D maybe TRBD2 (5 bases). Trimming took off 3 bases at V and 2 bases at J, with 10 bases between the two ends. The CDR3 has 15 residues. Germline V gene lookup returns CDR1 SGHTA and CDR2 FQGTGA. This CDR3 reads CASSFNSANTGELFF. The CDR3 DNA reads as TGTGCCAGCAGCTTCAATAGCGCAAACACCGGGGAGCTGTTTTTT.

The chain combines TRBV5-1 with TRBJ2-3, with D possibly being TRBD1 (5 bases). The V and J ends lost 6 bases and 7 bases respectively, with 21 bases between them. Germline CDR1 is SGHRS and CDR2 is YFSETQ. The CDR3 extends over 15 amino acids. The CDR3 region has the DNA TGCGCCAGCACGATTGGGTCCTGGGGCAGAAATACGCAGTATTTT. The encoded protein is CASTIGSWGRNTQYF.

This clone occurred a few times. The chain uses TRBV7-2 and TRBJ2-5, with 7 nucleotides matching TRBD2. V shed 6 bases, J shed 2 bases, and the junction held 6 bases outside the gene matches. The CDR3 has 14 residues. Germline assignment: CDR1 SGHTA and CDR2 FQGNSA. The CDR3 nucleotides are TGTGCCAGCAGGCCGGGCGGGGGACAAGAGACCCAGTACTTC. This gives the protein CASRPGGGQETQYF.

The rearrangement uses TRBV28 and TRBJ1-1; 12 bases line up with TRBD1. V lost 6 bases and J lost 2; bases outside the gene matches: 4. The CDR3 has 15 residues. Germline V gene data show CDR1 as MDHEN and CDR2 as SYDVKM. CDR3 protein: CASSSGTGGNTEAFF. In DNA, the CDR3 is TGTGCCAGCAGCAGCGGGACAGGGGGCAACACTGAAGCTTTCTTT. The whole variable domain, remainder taken from reference TRBV28 and TRBJ1-1, is DVKVTQSSRYLVKRTGEKVFLECVQDMDHENMFWYRQDPGLGLRLIYFSYDVKMKEKGDIPEGYSVSREKKERFSLILESASTNQTSMYLCASSSGTGGNTEAFFGQGTRLTVV.

V and J are TRBV19 and TRBJ1-1; D is ambiguous. The CDR3 sequence is 12 residues long. With 10 bases removed from V and 1 base from J, the gap between germline ends came to 10 bases. Germline V gene lookup returns CDR1 LNHDA and CDR2 SQIVND (reference sequence). CDR3: CAIKRENTEAFF. The CDR3 DNA sequence: TGTGCCATTAAGCGGGAGAACACTGAAGCTTTCTTT.

This chain uses TRBV24-1 with TRBJ2-5; 13 bases match TRBD2. CDR3 length equals 16 residues. J was trimmed by 4 bases and V by 6 bases; bases with no gene match: 7. CDR1 KGHDR and CDR2 SFDVKD come from the germline V gene. CDR3 sequence (DNA): TGTGCCACCAGTCTCGGACTAGCGGGAGTAAGAGAGACCCAGTACTTC. This gives the protein CATSLGLAGVRETQYF.